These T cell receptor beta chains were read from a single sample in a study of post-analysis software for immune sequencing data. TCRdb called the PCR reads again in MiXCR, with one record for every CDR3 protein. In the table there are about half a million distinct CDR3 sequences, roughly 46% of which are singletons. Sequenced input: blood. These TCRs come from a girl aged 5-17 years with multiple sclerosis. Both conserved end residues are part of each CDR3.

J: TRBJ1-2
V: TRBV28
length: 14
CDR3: CASRGQGINYGYTF

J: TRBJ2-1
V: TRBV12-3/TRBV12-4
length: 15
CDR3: CASSFVSGSYNEQFF

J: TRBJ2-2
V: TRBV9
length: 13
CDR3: CASSVTWTGELFF

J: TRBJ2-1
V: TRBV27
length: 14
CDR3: CASSSSGEYNEQFF

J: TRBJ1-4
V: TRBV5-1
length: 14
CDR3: CASSLEATNEKPFF

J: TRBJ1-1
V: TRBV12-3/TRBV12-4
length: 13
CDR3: CASSFMIDTEAFF

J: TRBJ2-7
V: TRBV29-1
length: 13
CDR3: CSAGDGSSYEQYF

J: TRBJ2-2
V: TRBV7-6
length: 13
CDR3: CASMGWEPGELFF

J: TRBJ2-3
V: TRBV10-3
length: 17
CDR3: CAISGTERAGVGDTQYF

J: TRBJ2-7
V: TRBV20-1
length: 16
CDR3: CSGLGTGGKGTYEQYF

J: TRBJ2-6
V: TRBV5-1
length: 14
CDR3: CASSPLDGTNVLTF

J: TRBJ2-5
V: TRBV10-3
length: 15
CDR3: CAIRGGLAIQETQYF

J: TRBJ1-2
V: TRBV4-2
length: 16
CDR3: CASSQGEGGTNYGYTF

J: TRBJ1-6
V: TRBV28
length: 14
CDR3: CASNSGQGYSPLHF

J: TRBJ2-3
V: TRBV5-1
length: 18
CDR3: CASSPGLAGDPSTDTQYF

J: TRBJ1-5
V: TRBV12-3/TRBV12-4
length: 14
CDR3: CASTRQGASQPQHF

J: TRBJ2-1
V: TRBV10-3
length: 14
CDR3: CASGTEFSYNEQFF

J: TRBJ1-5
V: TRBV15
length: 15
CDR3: CATSRGGGSNQPQHF

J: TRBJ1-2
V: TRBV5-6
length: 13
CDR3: CASSSGQFDGYTF

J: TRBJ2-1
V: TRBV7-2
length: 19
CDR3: CASSFRPGLAGGAYNEQFF

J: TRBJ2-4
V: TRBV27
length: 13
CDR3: CASSREGRNEQYF

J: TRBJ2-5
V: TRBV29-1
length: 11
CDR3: CSVVDQETQYF

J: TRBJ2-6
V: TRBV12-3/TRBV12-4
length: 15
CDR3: CASSLGLPGANVLTF

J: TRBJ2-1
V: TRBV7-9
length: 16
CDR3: CASSFVLSGVLNEQFF

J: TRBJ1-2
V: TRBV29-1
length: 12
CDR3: CSVLQGWGGYTF

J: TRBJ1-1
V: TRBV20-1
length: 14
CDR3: CSARGGGGATEAFF

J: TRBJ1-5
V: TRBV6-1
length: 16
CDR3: CASSVERGLSNQPQHF

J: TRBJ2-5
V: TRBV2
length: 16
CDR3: CASSAVAGGRGETQYF

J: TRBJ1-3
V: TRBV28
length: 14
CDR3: CASGGDWDGNTIYF

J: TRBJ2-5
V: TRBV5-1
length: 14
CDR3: CASSLASQEETQYF